The clone carrying this T cell receptor (beta chain) was seen a few times. What it binds is not known. The PCR had 60 Vbeta and 13 Jbeta primers. The method was immunoSEQ multiplex PCR; TCRdb's version includes in-frame clones alone and lacks a portion of them. The data show 85,000 to 130,000 clones, 10% seen once. The CDR3 length is 14 residues. The germline gives CDR1 MNHEY, CDR2 SVGAGI. The source of the sample is a study of cytomegalovirus exposure and HLA in healthy donors. For the study at large: Most genotyped donors, approximately 81% of 350 to 500, had Caucasian-associated genetic ancestry. Study-wide results and caveats: Presence/absence analyses rested on an assumption that sequencing depth was roughly uniform across donors.

Sequencing was done on a sample of PBMCs. This receptor was obtained from a man aged 35-49 years in good health and CMV-seropositive. The rearrangement links TRBV6-5 to TRBJ2-5, with D possibly being TRBD1 (5 bases). The DNA matches TRBJ2-7 better at its end, which makes the J call doubtful. The DNA for the CDR3 is TGTGCCAGCGCTCAGGGAATCCCCTCCTACGAGCAGTACTTC. Its translation is CASAQGIPSYEQYF.